This T cell receptor beta chain stems from a study of T cell repertoires in cytomegalovirus infection. The overall study: An indication of both CMV infection and matching HLA type came from public TCR beta signatures. Study-wide findings and caveats: Across the ex vivo response, the dominant clonotypes were HLA-C-restricted CMV-specific TCR beta clonotypes.

This CDR3 spans 13 amino acids. V was pared by 1 base and J by 3 bases, with 6 bases between. The V gene's germline CDR1 is SGHVS and CDR2 FNYEAQ. This clonotype turned up a few times. Its antigen is still unknown. One entry per CDR3 protein, called by TCRdb with MiXCR from the reads. The sample has hundreds of thousands of distinct CDR3 sequences; roughly 36% are singletons. The sequenced sample was cultured PBMCs, obtained from culture after CMV antigen stimulation. The receptor's source is a human donor in good health (CMV status not recorded). Some clones in this sample may be carry-over from other donors' samples. The chain recombines TRBV7-6 with TRBJ1-1; D is unresolved. CDR3 loop: CASSLDRHTEAFF. For the CDR3, the DNA is TGTGCCAGCAGCTTAGATCGTCACACTGAAGCTTTCTTT.